The 16 T cell receptor beta chains in this list originate from one sample, sequenced in a study of shared T cell receptors in the human thymus. Sequenced by immunoSEQ multiplex PCR; TCRdb stores in-frame clones only, minus some. Altogether about 660,000 clones are present, 70% to 90% being singletons, with the ten largest covering around 0.01%. These data were also filed under a second study, of human thymus T cells.

The sample was thymocytes. Receptor source: a boy younger than two with a congenital heart defect.

The V and J genes are TRBV7-8 and TRBJ1-1; a possible D gene is TRBD1 (5 bases). Germline CDR1 and CDR2: SGHVS and FQNEAQ. The CDR3 is 17 amino acids. V lost 0 bases and J 1 base, leaving 15 bases between the germline ends. The CDR3 reads CASSLARGVRPNTEAFF. Written as DNA, the CDR3 is TGTGCCAGCAGCTTAGCGCGGGGCGTCCGTCCGAACACTGAAGCTTTCTTT.

The chain joins TRBV11-2 to TRBJ2-7; D is uncertain. This CDR3 spans 11 amino acids. CDR1 is SGHAT, CDR2 FQNNGV, per germline. The germline V and J ends were trimmed by 6 bases and 7 bases, with 10 bases remaining between them. As DNA, the CDR3 is TGTGCCAGCAGGTCCCTGAGGGAGCAGTACTTC. Amino acid sequence: CASRSLREQYF.

The rearrangement uses TRBV6-4 and TRBJ2-3; 10 nucleotides match TRBD2. Germline V gene lookup returns CDR1 MRHNA and CDR2 SNTAGT. This CDR3 spans 16 amino acids. V lost 0 bases to trimming and J lost 1 base; unmatched junction nucleotides: 1. CDR3: CASSDSLAGGTDTQYF. The CDR3 DNA reads as TGTGCCAGCAGTGACTCCCTAGCGGGGGGCACAGATACGCAGTATTTT.

This clone has only one observation. The rearrangement links TRBV10-1 to TRBJ2-2; maybe TRBD2 (5 bases). Trimming took off 6 bases at V and 4 bases at J, with 15 bases between the two ends. The CDR3 extends over 15 amino acids. Germline CDR1 reads WNHNN; CDR2 reads SYGVQD (reference sequence). CDR3 loop: CASSRTRKGTGELFF. CDR3 nucleotides: TGCGCCAGCAGCCGGACTCGAAAGGGCACCGGGGAGCTGTTTTTT.

V is TRBV7-2 and J is TRBJ2-5; 9 bases are shared with TRBD1. This CDR3 is built from 17 residues. V lost 4 bases, J lost 6 bases, and 15 bases stayed unmatched. Germline V gives CDR1 SGHTA, CDR2 FQGNSA. The CDR3 region has the DNA TGTGCCAGCAGCTCCGAGAGGTGGGACAGGGAGGTGAAGACCCAGTACTTC. This gives the protein CASSSERWDREVKTQYF.

This clone was seen once. The gene calls are TRBV6-1 and TRBJ1-5; no reliable D call. CDR1 and CDR2 from the germline V gene are MNHNS and SASEGT. This CDR3 has 14 amino acids. The ends were cut back, 4 bases at V and 2 bases at J, with 9 bases in the middle. Here the CDR3 DNA reads TGTGCCAGCAGTGTGCAGACTGGCAATCAGCCCCAGCATTTT. It yields the protein CASSVQTGNQPQHF.

J is TRBJ1-2 and V is TRBV7-2, with 9 positions matching TRBD1. There are 16 residues in the CDR3. The germline CDR1 and CDR2 sequences are SGHTA and FQGNSA. V trimming: 5 bases; J trimming: 2 bases; junction bases outside the gene matches: 9. This CDR3 reads CASSQLQGAENYGYTF. CDR3 DNA: TGTGCCAGCAGCCAACTACAGGGGGCCGAGAACTATGGCTACACCTTC.

This chain connects TRBV21-1 to TRBJ2-7; the D call in the table, TRBD2, was not verified against the DNA. TRBV21-1 is tagged as a pseudogene. CDR3 size: 17 residues. The CDR3 nucleotides are TGTGCCAGCAGCAAAGCGCTTTTGCGTCCCCGACTAAGCGAGCAGTACTTC. This sequence encodes CASSKALLRPRLSEQYF.

The chain recombines TRBV9 with TRBJ2-7; 7 nucleotides line up with TRBD2. Germline CDR1 reads SGDLS; CDR2 reads YYNGEE. The ends lost 4 bases at V and 2 bases at J; junction bases unmatched: 9. The CDR3 extends over 15 amino acids. The chain's CDR3 is CASSPWDYHPYEQYF. The CDR3 coding sequence is TGTGCCAGCAGCCCCTGGGACTACCATCCCTACGAGCAGTACTTC.

The chain is built from TRBV18 and TRBJ1-1, with 7 bases identical to TRBD1. This CDR3 contains 14 residues. The trim removed 5 bases at V and 8 bases at J, leaving 11 bases unmatched. Germline assignment: CDR1 KGHSH and CDR2 LQKENI. CDR3 sequence: CASSASGTATEAFF. Written as DNA, the CDR3 is TGTGCCAGCTCAGCCTCCGGGACAGCCACGGAAGCTTTCTTT.

The rearrangement links TRBV7-3 to TRBJ1-1, with D hard to call. This CDR3 spans 13 amino acids. The V gene lost 8 bases and the J gene lost 1 base, with 11 bases spanning the gap. Germline CDR1 is SGHTA and CDR2 is FQGTGA. This CDR3 is CASSCTSNTEAFF. For the CDR3, the DNA is TGTGCCAGCTCGTGTACTTCGAACACTGAAGCTTTCTTT.

The rearrangement links TRBV18 to TRBJ1-2; D remains unclear. Germline values: CDR1 KGHSH, CDR2 LQKENI. The length of the CDR3 is 15 residues. The ends were cut back, 6 bases at V and 0 bases at J, with 14 bases in the middle. The CDR3 protein is CASSHRGSANYGYTF. CDR3 DNA sequence: TGTGCCAGCTCCCACCGAGGCAGCGCTAACTATGGCTACACCTTC.

The genes are TRBV5-6 and TRBJ2-7; possibly TRBD2 for D (5 bases). The CDR3 is 16 residues long. Germline lookup yields CDR1 SGHDT and CDR2 YYEEEE. V was pared by 4 bases and J by 0 bases, with 17 bases between. The CDR3 here is CASSPERHRSSYEQYF. The DNA of the CDR3 is TGTGCCAGCAGCCCTGAGCGGCACCGGAGCTCCTACGAGCAGTACTTC.

Comment on this clone: The sample contains more than one DNA sequence encoding this CDR3. The chain couples TRBV11-2 to TRBJ2-7; D call uncertain. CDR1 is SGHAT, CDR2 FQNNGV, per germline. The CDR3 covers 11 residues. With 5 bases removed from V and 5 bases from J, the gap between germline ends came to 7 bases. DNA for the CDR3: TGTGCCAGCAGCCCTCGGGACGAGCAGTACTTC. Translation: CASSPRDEQYF. The full variable domain, with the rest looked up from reference TRBV11-2 and TRBJ2-7, is EAGVAQSPRYKIIEKRQSVAFWCNPISGHATLYWYQQILGQGPKLLIQFQNNGVVDDSQLPKDRFSAERLKGVDSTLKIQPAKLEDSAVYLCASSPRDEQYFGPGTRLTVT.

J is TRBJ1-4 and V is TRBV28; TRBD1 agrees at 7 bases. J lost 5 bases, V lost 6 bases, and 12 bases had no gene match. Germline CDR1 is MDHEN and CDR2 is SYDVKM. The CDR3 extends over 16 amino acids. The CDR3 spells CASSHTATGVNEKLFF. In nucleotides, the CDR3 is TGTGCCAGCAGCCATACCGCTACAGGGGTCAATGAAAAACTGTTTTTT.

This clone has only a few counts. The rearrangement joins TRBV2 to TRBJ1-2; D possibly corresponds to TRBD1 (5 bases). Germline lookup yields CDR1 SNHLY and CDR2 FYNNEI. Trimming shortened V by 4 bases and J by 4 bases, and 10 bases separated the two germline ends. The CDR3 is 13 amino acids. The DNA for the CDR3 is TGTGCCAGCAGTGGGGGGGGAGGCTATGGCTACACCTTC. Its protein is CASSGGGGYGYTF.